A selection of T cell receptor beta chains follows, all from one sample in a study of blood T cell repertoires in COVID-19. Here immunoSEQ multiplex PCR was the method, and the copy in TCRdb shows in-frame clones only, minus some. The data hold about 15,000 clones, with 75% to 90% observed a single time. The sample was peripheral blood. Receptors originate from a human donor in a cohort sampled during active COVID-19. Both conserved end residues are part of each CDR3. The D gene is left open where the match is weak. The size field is filled for only some rows; it gives once, few, many or a size class.

v_gene	d_gene	abundance	j_gene	CDR3aa	CDR3nt
TRBV28	.	once	TRBJ1-5	CASSHFQGRSQPQHF	TGTGCCAGCAGTCATTTTCAGGGTCGGAGTCAGCCCCAGCATTTT
TRBV10-3	.	.	TRBJ1-3	CAIMADSGNTIYF	TGTGCCATCATGGCGGACTCTGGAAACACCATATATTTT
TRBV6-2/TRBV6-3	TRBD1	.	TRBJ1-2	CASSSSGTGVYGYTF	TGTGCCAGCAGTTCGTCCGGGACAGGGGTTTACGGCTACACCTTC
TRBV5-1	TRBD1	once	TRBJ1-6	CASSGGTVYNSPLHF	TGCGCCAGCAGCGGCGGGACAGTTTATAATTCACCCCTCCACTTT
TRBV6-2/TRBV6-3	TRBD1	.	TRBJ1-3	CASSYPTGVISGNTIYF	TGTGCCAGCAGTTACCCGACAGGGGTGATCTCTGGAAACACCATATATTTT
TRBV5-1	.	.	TRBJ1-1	CASSLNREAEAFF	TGCGCCAGCAGCTTGAACAGGGAAGCTGAAGCTTTCTTT
TRBV30	.	once	TRBJ1-3	CAWTQVSGNTIYF	TGTGCCTGGACACAGGTCTCTGGAAACACCATATATTTT
TRBV7-2	.	once	TRBJ1-5	CASSLQWNQPQHF	TGTGCCAGCAGCTTACAGTGGAATCAGCCCCAGCATTTT
TRBV7-2	.	.	TRBJ2-5	CASSLGSGASGETQYF	TGTGCCAGCAGCTTAGGCTCAGGGGCCTCGGGGGAGACCCAGTACTTC
TRBV6-6	TRBD2	.	TRBJ2-7	CASRLLAGDSYEQYF	TGTGCCAGCAGGCTACTAGCGGGAGACTCCTACGAGCAGTACTTC
TRBV9	TRBD1	.	TRBJ1-1	CASSVKAQGATEAFF	TGTGCCAGCAGCGTAAAAGCACAGGGGGCCACTGAAGCTTTCTTT
TRBV7-3	TRBD1	.	TRBJ1-2	CASSLTLGQGPNYGYTF	TGTGCCAGCAGCTTAACGTTGGGACAGGGGCCTAACTATGGCTACACCTTC
TRBV6-5	.	.	TRBJ2-3	CASSMTVGTDTQYF	TGTGCCAGCAGTATGACAGTTGGCACAGATACGCAGTATTTT
TRBV11-2	TRBD1	.	TRBJ1-2	CASSSTGGRYTF	TGTGCCAGCAGCTCGACAGGGGGCCGCTACACCTTC
TRBV28	.	.	TRBJ1-1	CASSSGGTEAFF	TGTGCCAGCAGTTCGGGGGGCACTGAAGCTTTCTTT
TRBV7-2	.	.	TRBJ2-7	CASTYISGVLDF	TGTGCCAGCACCTATATCTCGGGGGTTTTGGACTTC
TRBV27	.	once	TRBJ2-1	CASRRLSYNEQFF	TGTGCCAGCAGGCGCCTCTCCTACAATGAGCAGTTCTTC
TRBV10-3	TRBD1	.	TRBJ2-2	CAISDSGGSGELFF	TGTGCCATCAGTGATTCAGGGGGCAGCGGGGAGCTGTTTTTT
TRBV5-4	.	.	TRBJ2-1	CASSLGSEQFF	TGTGCCAGCAGCTTGGGGAGTGAGCAGTTCTTC
TRBV7-2	.	.	TRBJ1-1	CASSLEGAALEAFF	TGTGCCAGCAGCTTAGAAGGAGCCGCCCTTGAAGCTTTCTTT
TRBV5-1	.	.	TRBJ1-2	CASSLDTNYGYTF	TGCGCCAGCAGCTTGGACACCAACTATGGCTACACCTTC
TRBV5-4	.	.	TRBJ2-7	CASSSARPGKDEQYF	TGTGCCAGCAGCTCCGCCCGTCCAGGGAAGGACGAGCAGTACTTC
TRBV25-1	.	.	TRBJ1-1	CASSGLGRGAEAFF	TGTGCCAGCAGTGGCCTGGGACGGGGGGCTGAAGCTTTCTTT
TRBV6-5	.	.	TRBJ2-7	CASSPAVLSSYEQYF	TGTGCCAGCAGTCCAGCGGTGCTGAGCTCCTACGAGCAGTACTTC
TRBV2	TRBD2	.	TRBJ2-7	CASTPQGGTSEQYF	TGTGCCAGCACCCCCCAGGGAGGGACGTCCGAGCAGTACTTC
TRBV14	.	once	TRBJ1-6	CASSQGEGDGSPLHF	TGTGCCAGCAGCCAAGGGGAGGGCGATGGTTCACCCCTCCACTTT
TRBV7-8	.	.	TRBJ1-4	CASSDGWQGFSNEKLFF	TGTGCCAGCAGCGACGGTTGGCAGGGGTTTTCCAATGAAAAACTGTTTTTT
TRBV27	TRBD1	.	TRBJ2-1	CASRGRGSYNEQFF	TGTGCCAGCAGAGGCAGGGGGTCCTACAATGAGCAGTTCTTC
TRBV19	.	.	TRBJ2-1	CASSIARGREQFF	TGTGCCAGTAGTATAGCGAGAGGGAGAGAGCAGTTCTTC
TRBV6-5	TRBD1	.	TRBJ2-7	CASSRQGVDYEQYF	TGTGCCAGCAGCCGACAGGGGGTAGACTACGAGCAGTACTTC
TRBV5-1	TRBD1	.	TRBJ1-1	CASSLEGQGLTEAFF	TGCGCCAGCAGCCTAGAAGGACAGGGTTTAACTGAAGCTTTCTTT
TRBV7-9	.	.	TRBJ1-1	CASSFPRGGRTMNTEAFF	TGTGCCAGCAGCTTCCCTCGAGGAGGCAGAACTATGAACACTGAAGCTTTCTTT
TRBV21-1	.	.	TRBJ2-7	CASSPGEEQYF	TGTGCCAGCAGCCCCGGTGAGGAGCAGTACTTC
TRBV28	.	.	TRBJ2-7	CASSSTRQVLTYEQYF	TGTGCCAGCAGCTCAACAAGACAAGTTCTCACCTACGAGCAGTACTTC
TRBV27	TRBD2	.	TRBJ2-1	CASSLSGLAPYNEQFF	TGTGCCAGCAGTTTATCGGGACTAGCGCCTTACAATGAGCAGTTCTTC
TRBV5-1	TRBD1	.	TRBJ1-3	CASSSDRGNSGNTIYF	TGCGCCAGCAGCTCGGACAGGGGGAACTCTGGAAACACCATATATTTT
TRBV7-9	.	.	TRBJ2-5	CASSQTDQETQYF	TGTGCCAGCAGCCAGACAGATCAAGAGACCCAGTACTTC
TRBV7-8	TRBD1	.	TRBJ2-7	CASSLAAPDRGVAALYEQYF	TGTGCCAGCAGCTTAGCCGCTCCGGACAGGGGGGTAGCGGCTCTCTACGAGCAGTACTTC
TRBV18	.	.	TRBJ1-1	CASSPRERSTEAFF	TGTGCCAGCTCACCACGTGAGAGGAGCACTGAAGCTTTCTTT
TRBV19	.	.	TRBJ1-4	CASSLGATNEKLFF	TGTGCCAGTAGTCTAGGAGCAACTAATGAAAAACTGTTTTTT
TRBV12-3/TRBV12-4	.	few	TRBJ1-5	CASSPFGGPQHF	TGTGCCAGCAGCCCCTTTGGCGGGCCCCAGCATTTT
TRBV19	.	.	TRBJ2-3	CASRTEATDTQYF	TGTGCCAGCCGGACAGAAGCCACAGATACGCAGTATTTT
TRBV3-1/TRBV3-2	TRBD2	.	TRBJ2-1	CASSSTSGGVGNEQFF	TGTGCCAGCAGCTCTACCAGCGGGGGGGTTGGTAATGAGCAGTTCTTC
TRBV12-3/TRBV12-4	.	.	TRBJ1-1	CASRGPGNTEAFF	TGTGCCAGCAGGGGGCCAGGGAACACTGAAGCTTTCTTT
TRBV3-1/TRBV3-2	TRBD1	few	TRBJ1-5	CASSQTGGNNQPQHF	TGTGCCAGCAGCCAAACAGGGGGGAACAATCAGCCCCAGCATTTT
TRBV3-1/TRBV3-2	TRBD2	.	TRBJ2-1	CASSQDRTSSPYEQFF	TGTGCCAGCAGCCAAGACAGGACTAGTTCGCCATATGAGCAGTTCTTC
TRBV3-1/TRBV3-2	.	.	TRBJ1-5	CASSLGQSNQPQHF	TGTGCCAGCAGCCTGGGACAAAGCAATCAGCCCCAGCATTTT
TRBV2	TRBD2	.	TRBJ2-3	CASSGTSDPLTDTQYF	TGTGCCAGCAGCGGGACTAGCGATCCACTCACAGATACGCAGTATTTT
TRBV10-1	.	.	TRBJ1-6	CASSETEIWSPLHF	TGCGCCAGCAGTGAAACAGAGATTTGGTCACCCCTCCACTTT